This T cell receptor beta chain was found in a study of shared clonotypes between healthy human individuals. The authors distributed each subset's genomic DNA evenly over several immunoSEQ plates. Assay used: immunoSEQ multiplex PCR; TCRdb lists only in-frame clones, some missing. The data hold 2 million to 2.5 million clones, with 85% to 95% observed a single time. Per the germline V gene, CDR1 is MDHEN and CDR2 is SYDVKM. Trimming removed 3 bases from V and 1 base from J, with 13 bases in between. The length of the CDR3 is 15 residues. This clonotype was sampled from a man between 18 and 29 years old in good health. Some clones in this sample may be carry-over from other donors' samples. V usage is TRBV28 and J usage is TRBJ2-7; D is uncertain. Sequencing input: naive CD4+ T cells from PBMCs. This sample's subset: CD45RA+ positively selected. DNA for the CDR3: TGTGCCAGCAGTTTCGGGCCTTCCGGGTCCTACGAGCAGTACTTC. This translates into CASSFGPSGSYEQYF.